This entry lists 5 T cell receptor beta chains sequenced from one sample in a study of shared clonotypes between healthy human individuals. Profiling relied on immunoSEQ multiplex PCR, and the TCRdb table lists in-frame clones only, not all of them. Of about 2.2 million clones in the sample, roughly 95% are singletons; the top ten hold 1.5% to 2%. CD45RO-negative cells were positively selected for CCR7, leaving out terminally differentiated effector memory CD45RA+ cells. The sequencing input was naive CD8+ T cells from PBMCs. Every receptor here comes from a man between 18 and 35 years old in good health. Some clones in this sample may be carry-over from other donors' samples.

The rearrangement links TRBV7-7 to TRBJ1-1; tentatively, D is TRBD1 (6 bases). Trimming took 5 bases from V and 3 from J, leaving 16 bases between them. The CDR3 contains 15 residues. Germline CDR1 reads SSHAT; CDR2 reads FNYEAQ (reference sequence). This CDR3 is CASSPWTELDTEAFF. DNA of the CDR3: TGTGCCAGCAGCCCCTGGACAGAATTAGACACTGAAGCTTTCTTT.

The rearrangement uses TRBV9 and TRBJ1-1; the match to TRBD1 covers 8 bases. V shed 0 bases and J 5 bases; nucleotides not matched to a gene: 6. The CDR3 is 15 amino acids. Germline CDR1 SGDLS, CDR2 YYNGEE. The CDR3 DNA sequence: TGTGCCAGCAGCGTAGAAGGCAGGGGGCAGACTGAAGCTTTCTTT. As protein: CASSVEGRGQTEAFF.

J is TRBJ2-1 and V is TRBV28, with 10 nucleotides matching TRBD2. CDR3 length equals 16 residues. Germline V gives CDR1 MDHEN, CDR2 SYDVKM. Trimming took 6 bases from V and 0 from J; bases not matched to a gene: 5. CDR3 nucleotide sequence: TGTGCCAGCAGCTCACCTAGCGGGAGCTCCTACAATGAGCAGTTCTTC. Translation: CASSSPSGSSYNEQFF.

This chain uses TRBV28 with TRBJ1-4; 7 bases align to TRBD1. Germline-derived CDR1 and CDR2 are MDHEN and SYDVKM. V dropped 5 bases and J dropped 5; count of bases not matched to a gene: 8. The CDR3 runs 15 residues. The CDR3 loop reads CASSSPYRGNEKLFF. CDR3 DNA sequence: TGTGCCAGCAGTAGCCCCTACAGGGGAAATGAAAAACTGTTTTTT. Full variable domain (rest looked up from reference TRBV28 and TRBJ1-4): DVKVTQSSRYLVKRTGEKVFLECVQDMDHENMFWYRQDPGLGLRLIYFSYDVKMKEKGDIPEGYSVSREKKERFSLILESASTNQTSMYLCASSSPYRGNEKLFFGSGTQLSVL.

On this clone itself: The identical CDR3 is also encoded by other nucleotide sequences in the sample. V and J are TRBV9 and TRBJ2-1; possible D gene TRBD1, 6 bases. Germline values: CDR1 SGDLS, CDR2 YYNGEE. CDR3 length equals 14 residues. Trimming removed 0 bases at V and 3 bases at J, with 7 bases between. In nucleotides, the CDR3 is TGTGCCAGCAGCGTAGCGGACAGCTACAATGAGCAGTTCTTC. Amino acids: CASSVADSYNEQFF. Complete variable domain (other parts from reference TRBV9 and TRBJ2-1): DSGVTQTPKHLITATGQRVTLRCSPRSGDLSVYWYQQSLDQGLQFLIQYYNGEERAKGNILERFSAQQFPDLHSELNLSSLELGDSALYFCASSVADSYNEQFFGPGTRLTVL.